This T cell receptor beta chain was sequenced during a study of post-analysis software for immune sequencing data. This CDR3 comprises 18 residues. Germline V gene data show CDR1 as MNHEY and CDR2 as SMNVEV (reference sequence). As for this clonotype: The antigen is undetermined. Mismatch with germline at one junction end may stem from a read error.

Unique molecular identifiers were present in the TCR beta cDNA libraries. TCRdb processed the PCR reads anew with MiXCR; each CDR3 protein has one entry. Of about 430,000 distinct CDR3 sequences listed, more than 30% were seen once; the top ten hold about 7.6%. Study results and limitations: Patients carried a few TRBV segments more frequently than controls did, and TRBV5-6, TRBV5-1 and TRBV20-1 were among them.

This TCR came from a girl aged 2-10 years with multiple sclerosis. V usage is TRBV27 and J usage is TRBJ1-4; 8 bases align to TRBD1. Specimen: blood. DNA for the CDR3: TGTGCCAGCAGCCTGACGGCCGGGACAGGTCGGACTAATGAAATACTGTTTTTT. It encodes CASSLTAGTGRTNEILFF.